The next 31 T cell receptor beta chains were all read from a single sample in a study of blood T cell repertoires in COVID-19. Only in-frame clones appear in the TCRdb table, and some are missing; sequencing was by immunoSEQ multiplex PCR. This table holds roughly 230,000 clones, about 80% found once. Sequenced sample: peripheral blood. The source of these receptors is a man aged 50-59 years with active or convalescent COVID-19.

The chain is built from TRBV11-1 and TRBJ1-1, with 11 nucleotides matching TRBD1. The length of the CDR3 is 16 residues. Germline values: CDR1 SGHAT, CDR2 FQDESV (reference sequence). Germline trimming cut 5 bases from V and 5 bases from J; bases unmatched to any gene: 10. The CDR3 bases are TGTGCCAGCAGCCCCGGACAGGGGGCGTACGGGACTGAAGCTTTCTTT. The encoded protein is CASSPGQGAYGTEAFF.

The genes are TRBV4-2 and TRBJ1-2; D remains ambiguous. Per the germline V gene, CDR1 is LGHNA and CDR2 is YNFKEQ. V lost 0 bases and J lost 4, with 15 bases in between. This CDR3 is built from 16 residues. CDR3 loop: CASSQDARQFGYGYTF. CDR3 nucleotides: TGTGCCAGCAGCCAAGATGCGAGGCAGTTCGGCTATGGCTACACCTTC.

The chain employs TRBV7-3 and TRBJ1-4, with D maybe TRBD1 (5 bases). Germline V gene sequence: CDR1 SGHTA, CDR2 FQGTGA. The CDR3 has 15 amino acids. V lost 5 bases and J lost 5, with 15 bases in between. The CDR3 sequence: CASSRLGGENEKLFF. CDR3 sequence (DNA): TGTGCCAGCAGCCGCCTCGGAGGGGAGAATGAAAAACTGTTTTTT.

This rearrangement joins TRBV10-3 to TRBJ1-2; TRBD1 matches at 11 bases. CDR1 is ENHRY and CDR2 is SYGVKD in the germline V gene. This CDR3 is 16 amino acids long. V lost 4 bases and J lost 0; bases outside the gene matches: 4. For the CDR3, the DNA is TGTGCCATCAGTGGGGACAGGGGGGGAGCTAACTATGGCTACACCTTC. Translation gives CAISGDRGGANYGYTF.

A few counts support this clone. J is TRBJ2-5 and V is TRBV3-1 (or the pseudogene TRBV3-2); 12 nucleotides match TRBD2. This CDR3 spans 15 amino acids. With 2 bases clipped from V and 2 bases from J, the junction kept 0 bases outside the gene matches. The germline CDR1 and CDR2 sequences are LGHDT and YNNKEL (reference sequence). CDR3 DNA: TGTGCCAGCAGCCAACTAGCGGGGGGGCAAGAGACCCAGTACTTC. Its protein product is CASSQLAGGQETQYF.

The chain combines TRBV5-1 with TRBJ2-2; D uncertain. This CDR3 spans 11 amino acids. V was clipped by 6 bases and J by 3 bases, with 3 bases between them. Germline V gene lookup returns CDR1 SGHRS and CDR2 YFSETQ. The CDR3 loop reads CASTYTGELFF. DNA for the CDR3: TGCGCCAGCACTTACACCGGGGAGCTGTTTTTT.

The chain combines TRBV9 with TRBJ1-6; 7 bases line up with TRBD1. The V segment lost 2 bases and the J segment 4 bases; nucleotides outside the gene matches: 3. This CDR3 region has 15 residues. Germline-derived CDR1 and CDR2 are SGDLS and YYNGEE. Here the CDR3 reads CASSVTGQYNSPLHF. In nucleotides, the CDR3 is TGTGCCAGCAGCGTGACGGGACAGTATAATTCACCCCTCCACTTT.

The chain combines TRBV9 with TRBJ2-3; TRBD2 matches at 7 bases. Germline trimming cut 3 bases from V and 3 bases from J; bases unmatched to any gene: 7. Germline values: CDR1 SGDLS, CDR2 YYNGEE. This CDR3 comprises 15 residues. Written as DNA, the CDR3 is TGTGCCAGCAGCGGCAACTCCGGGGGGACAGATACGCAGTATTTT. Translation gives CASSGNSGGTDTQYF.

V usage is TRBV5-1 and J usage is TRBJ1-1; D may be TRBD1 (5 bases). The V and J ends lost 4 bases and 4 bases respectively, with 14 bases between them. The CDR3 sequence is 14 residues long. The germline CDR1 and CDR2 sequences are SGHRS and YFSETQ. As DNA, the CDR3 is TGCGCCAGCAGCCCAGGGCCAGGATCCACTGAAGCTTTCTTT. As protein: CASSPGPGSTEAFF.

This chain connects TRBV9 to TRBJ1-1, with 7 nucleotides matching TRBD1. The V segment lost 1 base and the J segment 4 bases; nucleotides outside the gene matches: 13. Per the germline V gene, CDR1 is SGDLS and CDR2 is YYNGEE. The CDR3 covers 17 residues. The DNA for the CDR3 is TGTGCCAGCAGCGTAAGTAAACTTAGGGGGCCTGGCACTGAAGCTTTCTTT. Translating it yields CASSVSKLRGPGTEAFF. The full variable domain, its missing parts supplied by reference TRBV9 and TRBJ1-1, is DSGVTQTPKHLITATGQRVTLRCSPRSGDLSVYWYQQSLDQGLQFLIQYYNGEERAKGNILERFSAQQFPDLHSELNLSSLELGDSALYFCASSVSKLRGPGTEAFFGQGTRLTVV.

CDR3 amino acids: CASSSGRNTEAFF. As DNA, the CDR3 is TGCGCCAGCAGCTCGGGTAGGAACACTGAAGCTTTCTTT. The chain recombines TRBV5-1 with TRBJ1-1; D gene unclear. The CDR3 covers 13 residues. Trimming removed 3 bases at V and 1 base at J, with 7 bases between. The germline gives CDR1 SGHRS, CDR2 YFSETQ.

The rearrangement uses TRBV5-1 and TRBJ2-2; 9 bases align to TRBD1. Per the germline V gene, CDR1 is SGHRS and CDR2 is YFSETQ. V dropped 3 bases and J dropped 3; count of bases not matched to a gene: 3. CDR3 length equals 15 residues. The CDR3 reads CASSYRGPDTGELFF. CDR3 nucleotide sequence: TGCGCCAGCAGCTACAGGGGGCCAGACACCGGGGAGCTGTTTTTT.

The chain joins TRBV30 to TRBJ2-1; 10 positions match TRBD2. Losses at the gene ends were 0 bases for V and 8 bases for J; bases not matched to a gene: 7. Germline CDR1 and CDR2: GTSNPN and SVGIG (reference sequence). The CDR3 runs to 15 residues. CDR3 DNA: TGTGCCTGGAGTGTTGATAGCGGGGGGTTCGATGAGCAGTTCTTC. Protein sequence: CAWSVDSGGFDEQFF. Drawing the rest from reference TRBV30 and TRBJ2-1, the complete variable domain is SQTIHQWPATLVQPVGSPLSLECTVEGTSNPNLYWYRQAAGRGLQLLFYSVGIGQISSEVPQNLSASRPQDRQFILSSKKLLLSDSGFYLCAWSVDSGGFDEQFFGPGTRLTVL.

This chain uses TRBV27 with TRBJ1-1; a weak D match, TRBD1 (5 bases). CDR3 size: 13 residues. Germline CDR1 MNHEY, CDR2 SMNVEV (reference sequence). Trimming cost V 3 bases and J 3 bases, with 8 bases left between them. The CDR3 DNA reads TGTGCCAGCAGTTTTGGGGGGGACACTGAAGCTTTCTTT. It encodes CASSFGGDTEAFF.

V gene TRBV10-3 combines with J gene TRBJ2-3; 7 positions agree with TRBD1. CDR3 size: 13 residues. V gave up 6 bases and J gave up 2 bases; unmatched junction bases: 2. CDR1 ENHRY and CDR2 SYGVKD come from the germline V gene. Here the CDR3 reads CAIRDRDTDTQYF. The CDR3 bases are TGTGCCATCAGAGACAGGGACACAGATACGCAGTATTTT.

J is TRBJ2-3 and V is TRBV9; TRBD2 agrees at 8 bases. This CDR3 has 16 residues. Per the germline V gene, CDR1 is SGDLS and CDR2 is YYNGEE. V was pared by 0 bases and J by 1 base, with 4 bases of the junction left unmatched. The CDR3 sequence: CASSVALRGGTDTQYF. The CDR3 DNA is TGTGCCAGCAGCGTAGCTCTGCGGGGGGGCACAGATACGCAGTATTTT.

CDR3 region: CASSPPASGGVGEQFF. The CDR3 nucleotides read TGTGCCAGCTCACCACCGGCTAGCGGGGGGGTAGGTGAGCAGTTCTTC. This rearrangement joins TRBV18 to TRBJ2-1, with 12 bases identical to TRBD2. The trim removed 0 bases at V and 9 bases at J, leaving 6 bases unmatched. The CDR3 is made up of 16 amino acids. Germline V gene sequence: CDR1 KGHSH, CDR2 LQKENI.

V is TRBV7-2 and J is TRBJ2-1, with 12 bases that match TRBD1. CDR1 is SGHTA, CDR2 FQGNSA, per germline. This CDR3 is built from 15 residues. With V trimmed by 5 bases and J by 6 bases, 5 bases remained unmatched. The CDR3 sequence is CASSAGTGGFNEQFF. In DNA form, the CDR3 reads TGTGCCAGCAGCGCCGGGACAGGGGGCTTCAATGAGCAGTTCTTC.

V gene TRBV9 combines with J gene TRBJ2-7; 7 bases agree with TRBD1. The CDR3 has 14 residues. The germline CDR1 and CDR2 sequences are SGDLS and YYNGEE. Trimming cost V 0 bases and J 2 bases; bases outside gene matches: 2. CDR3 region: CASSVGDSPYEQYF. For the CDR3, the DNA is TGTGCCAGCAGCGTAGGGGACAGTCCCTACGAGCAGTACTTC.

This chain uses TRBV12-5 with TRBJ2-4; maybe TRBD2 (5 bases). This CDR3 spans 14 amino acids. Germline assignment: CDR1 LGHNT and CDR2 FRNRAP. V was cut by 2 bases and J by 1 base, with 6 bases left in between. This CDR3 reads CASGLSGAKNIQYF. The CDR3 DNA reads TGTGCTAGTGGTTTGTCGGGGGCCAAAAACATTCAGTACTTC.

The V gene is TRBV30, the J gene TRBJ2-3, with D uncertain. In germline, CDR1 is GTSNPN, CDR2 SVGIG (reference sequence). The V gene lost 0 bases and the J gene lost 5 bases, with 9 bases spanning the gap. The CDR3 runs 13 residues. Here the CDR3 reads CAWSVRSGDTQYF. The CDR3 nucleotides read TGTGCCTGGAGTGTACGGTCGGGAGATACGCAGTATTTT.

This rearrangement joins TRBV9 to TRBJ1-6, with D possibly being TRBD1 (5 bases). Germline CDR1 is SGDLS and CDR2 is YYNGEE. This CDR3 contains 14 residues. V lost 4 bases, J lost 8 bases, and 13 bases lay in between. In DNA form, the CDR3 reads TGTGCCAGCAGCATAGACAGCCGAGATTCACCCCTCCACTTT. Amino acids: CASSIDSRDSPLHF.

The chain links TRBV5-1 to TRBJ2-1; perhaps TRBD2 as D (6 bases). The germline V and J ends were trimmed by 2 bases and 3 bases, with 12 bases remaining between them. The CDR3 extends over 15 amino acids. Germline V CDR1 and CDR2: SGHRS, YFSETQ. CDR3 DNA sequence: TGCGCCAGCAGCTTATTTGCGGGGAACTACAATGAGCAGTTCTTC. As protein: CASSLFAGNYNEQFF. The full variable domain, rest sourced from reference TRBV5-1 and TRBJ2-1, is KAGVTQTPRYLIKTRGQQVTLSCSPISGHRSVSWYQQTPGQGLQFLFEYFSETQRNKGNFPGRFSGRQFSNSRSEMNVSTLELGDSALYLCASSLFAGNYNEQFFGPGTRLTVL.

The chain carries TRBV12-3 or TRBV12-4 and TRBJ1-2; unclear D gene. V was clipped by 6 bases and J by 7 bases, with 12 bases between them. The CDR3 consists of 12 residues. The CDR3 protein is CASSQGGLGYTF. In nucleotides, the CDR3 is TGTGCCAGCAGCCAAGGTGGGCTTGGCTACACCTTC.

This clone was picked up a small number of times. This sequence joins TRBV20-1 and TRBJ2-1, with 7 bases lining up with TRBD2. The ends lost 3 bases at V and 7 bases at J; junction bases unmatched: 0. Germline V gives CDR1 DFQATT, CDR2 SNEGSKA (reference sequence). This CDR3 is 11 amino acids long. CDR3 loop: CSASGGNEQFF. The CDR3 coding sequence is TGCAGTGCTAGCGGGGGGAATGAGCAGTTCTTC.

This chain joins TRBV9 and TRBJ2-1; TRBD2 aligns across 11 bases. V dropped 2 bases and J dropped 0; count of bases not matched to a gene: 1. The CDR3 contains 16 residues. Germline V CDR1 and CDR2: SGDLS, YYNGEE. The DNA of the CDR3 is TGTGCCAGCAGCGTTAGCGGGGGGGTCTCCTACAATGAGCAGTTCTTC. Translated: CASSVSGGVSYNEQFF.

The chain joins TRBV19 to TRBJ2-7; D possibly corresponds to TRBD1 (6 bases). CDR1 and CDR2 from the germline V gene are LNHDA and SQIVND (reference sequence). This CDR3 has 14 residues. V shed 3 bases and J shed 3 bases, with 12 bases lying between them. This chain's CDR3 is CASSMGHTNYEQYF. The CDR3 DNA reads as TGTGCCAGTAGTATGGGACACACCAACTACGAGCAGTACTTC.

V and J are TRBV30 and TRBJ1-2; unclear D gene. Germline loops: CDR1 GTSNPN, CDR2 SVGIG (reference sequence). The CDR3 is 14 residues long. The germline V and J ends were trimmed by 3 bases and 3 bases, with 14 bases remaining between them. CDR3 loop: CAWSSISRDYGYTF. CDR3 coding DNA: TGTGCCTGGAGCTCGATCTCGAGGGACTATGGCTACACCTTC.

This clone was counted a single time. The chain links TRBV28 to TRBJ1-1; no firm D call. The CDR3 covers 13 residues. Trimming took off 3 bases at V and 3 bases at J, with 8 bases between the two ends. The germline gives CDR1 MDHEN, CDR2 SYDVKM. Written as DNA, the CDR3 is TGTGCCAGCAGTTTGCGTGAAGACACTGAAGCTTTCTTT. Translated, it gives CASSLREDTEAFF.

This clone was picked up many times. At one of its ends the junction is not consistent with the germline gene, which may arise from a read error. This rearrangement joins TRBV3-1 (or the pseudogene TRBV3-2) to TRBJ2-1, with 9 nucleotides matching TRBD2. This CDR3 is 19 amino acids long. Germline CDR1 is LGHDT and CDR2 is YNNKEL (reference sequence). DNA for the CDR3: TGTGCCCGCAGCCACGATTGGGGCGGGGGGGCCAGGTCCTACAATGAGCAGTTCTTC. It translates to CARSHDWGGGARSYNEQFF.

The chain employs TRBV7-2 and TRBJ2-5, with D tentatively TRBD1 (6 bases). CDR1 and CDR2 from the germline V gene are SGHTA and FQGNSA. The CDR3 totals 14 residues. The V end was cut by 0 bases, the J end by 5 bases, with 10 bases between. The CDR3 region is CASSLAAGEETQYF. The CDR3 region has the DNA TGTGCCAGCAGCTTAGCGGCAGGGGAGGAGACCCAGTACTTC.